The rows below give T cell receptor beta chains drawn from one sample of a study of tumor-infiltrating lymphocytes in localized non-small cell lung cancer. Some clones are missing from TCRdb's copy, which holds only in-frame ones; the method was immunoSEQ multiplex PCR. The sample includes roughly 6,400 clones, around 66% seen only once; the top ten take over 5%. Specimen: uninvolved lung tissue not adjacent to the tumor. Receptors originate from a human donor with non-small cell lung cancer. CDR3s include the opening cysteine and the closing phenylalanine or tryptophan. A D gene is named only where the DNA matches it firmly. Clone size appears in some rows only: once, few, many, or a class for an expanded clone.

d_gene	v_gene	abundance	j_gene	CDR3aa	CDR3nt
NA	TRBV7-2	once	TRBJ2-7	CASSQRGVAYEQYF	TGTGCCAGCAGCCAAAGAGGGGTAGCCTACGAGCAGTACTTC
NA	TRBV11-2	once	TRBJ1-6	CASSLGTDSYNSPLHF	TGTGCCAGCAGCTTGGGGACGGACTCCTATAATTCACCCCTCCACTTT
NA	TRBV27	once	TRBJ2-3	CASSLSLRGTDTQYF	TGTGCCAGCAGTTTATCGTTACGGGGCACAGATACGCAGTATTTT
NA	TRBV9	NA	TRBJ2-1	CASSLTGSSYNEQFF	TGTGCCAGCAGCCTCACTGGGAGCTCCTACAATGAGCAGTTCTTC
NA	TRBV5-6	few	TRBJ2-1	CASSFDGFSYNEQFF	TGTGCCAGCAGCTTTGACGGGTTTTCCTACAATGAGCAGTTCTTC
NA	TRBV11-2	NA	TRBJ1-1	CASSLDRTGTMNTEAFF	TGTGCCAGCAGCTTAGATAGGACCGGGACAATGAATACTGAAGCTTTCTTT
TRBD1	TRBV7-2	NA	TRBJ1-2	CASSSGQGNYGYTF	TGTGCCAGCAGCTCTGGACAGGGGAACTATGGCTACACCTTC
NA	TRBV5-1	NA	TRBJ1-2	CASSLIQGYGYTF	TGCGCCAGCAGCTTGATTCAGGGGTATGGCTACACCTTC
TRBD1	TRBV28	few	TRBJ2-7	CASHRTGAYEQYF	TGTGCCAGCCACCGGACAGGAGCCTACGAGCAGTACTTC
NA	TRBV19	few	TRBJ1-1	CASSGRAPDTEAFF	TGTGCCAGTAGTGGCCGGGCCCCGGACACTGAAGCTTTCTTT
TRBD2	TRBV5-8	NA	TRBJ2-7	CASSLAGASGRYEQYF	TGTGCCAGCAGCTTGGCCGGGGCTAGCGGCCGCTACGAGCAGTACTTC
TRBD1	TRBV28	NA	TRBJ2-7	CASSPGTGRFEYF	TGTGCCAGCAGTCCCGGGACAGGGAGGTTTGAGTACTTC
NA	TRBV27	once	TRBJ1-5	CASSLVPSQPQHF	TGTGCCAGCAGTTTAGTTCCCAGTCAGCCCCAGCATTTT
NA	TRBV9	NA	TRBJ2-1	CASSVADPYNEQFF	TGTGCCAGCAGCGTGGCAGATCCCTACAATGAGCAGTTCTTC
NA	TRBV19	NA	TRBJ2-1	CASSRTSYNEQFF	TGTGCCAGTAGCCGGACCTCCTACAATGAGCAGTTCTTC
TRBD2	TRBV7-2	NA	TRBJ2-7	CASSLGGTSGGDYEQYF	TGTGCCAGCAGCTTAGGCGGGACTAGCGGGGGGGACTATGAGCAGTACTTC
TRBD1	TRBV6-5	NA	TRBJ2-6	CASSYTGGTGANVLTF	TGTGCCAGCAGTTACACAGGGGGCACTGGGGCCAACGTCCTGACTTTC
NA	TRBV7-3	NA	TRBJ2-5	CASSSTGVEETQYF	TGTGCCAGCAGCTCGACAGGAGTTGAAGAGACTCAGTACTTC
NA	TRBV7-6	once	TRBJ1-3	CASSLVAGTGNTIYF	TGTGCCAGCAGCTTAGTGGCAGGGACTGGAAACACCATATATTTT
TRBD1	TRBV5-4	NA	TRBJ1-2	CASSSGQGGGYTF	TGTGCCAGCAGCTCCGGACAGGGTGGCGGCTACACCTTC
TRBD2	TRBV16	few	TRBJ2-7	CASSQSWTSSYEQYF	TGTGCCAGCAGCCAATCCTGGACTAGTTCCTACGAGCAGTACTTC
NA	TRBV5-5	NA	TRBJ2-3	CASRGDLPTDTQYF	TGTGCCAGCAGGGGGGACTTGCCCACAGATACGCAGTATTTT
NA	TRBV11-2	NA	TRBJ1-3	CASSFGVAGNTIYF	TGTGCCAGCAGCTTCGGGGTTGCTGGAAACACCATATATTTT
TRBD2	TRBV7-2	NA	TRBJ2-1	CASSLGSLAGVTEQFF	TGTGCCAGCAGCTTAGGTTCACTAGCGGGAGTTACTGAGCAGTTCTTC
TRBD2	TRBV5-4	NA	TRBJ2-1	CASSFSGGAGFEQFF	TGTGCCAGCAGCTTTAGCGGGGGGGCCGGGTTTGAGCAGTTCTTC
TRBD2	TRBV7-7	once	TRBJ2-3	CASSPGLAGGVHTQYF	TGTGCCAGCAGCCCAGGACTAGCGGGAGGGGTTCATACGCAGTATTTT
TRBD1	TRBV7-8	few	TRBJ1-4	CASSPADRGVEEKLFF	TGTGCCAGCAGCCCTGCTGACAGGGGGGTAGAGGAAAAACTGTTTTTT
TRBD1	TRBV5-1	NA	TRBJ2-2	CASSAHGQGATTGELFF	TGCGCCAGCAGCGCCCACGGACAGGGGGCAACCACCGGGGAGCTGTTTTTT
NA	TRBV5-1	NA	TRBJ1-2	CASSPEAVLYGYTF	TGCGCCAGCAGCCCGGAGGCTGTCCTCTATGGCTACACCTTC
TRBD2	TRBV10-2	NA	TRBJ2-1	CASKLAGAGEQFF	TGCGCCAGCAAACTAGCGGGAGCTGGAGAGCAGTTCTTC
NA	TRBV6-5	once	TRBJ1-1	CASSEGLPGAFF	TGTGCCAGCAGTGAAGGCCTCCCCGGAGCTTTCTTT
NA	TRBV5-7	NA	TRBJ2-7	CASSQGTHEQYF	TGTGCCAGCAGCCAAGGGACACACGAGCAGTACTTC
TRBD1	TRBV9	few	TRBJ1-5	CASSVRGRRGNQPQHF	TGTGCCAGCAGCGTGAGGGGGCGCAGGGGCAATCAGCCCCAGCATTTT
NA	TRBV10-1	NA	TRBJ2-1	CASSERPGYNEQFF	TGCGCCAGCAGTGAGCGGCCCGGCTACAATGAGCAGTTCTTC
TRBD2	TRBV4-3	NA	TRBJ2-3	CASSPYTSGGTDTQYF	TGCGCCAGCAGCCCGTATACTAGCGGGGGTACAGATACGCAGTATTTT
TRBD2	TRBV6-5	NA	TRBJ2-5	CASSPQGLAGSQYF	TGTGCCAGCAGTCCCCAGGGACTAGCGGGGTCCCAGTACTTC
TRBD1	TRBV19	NA	TRBJ1-2	CASSIWDRTNYGYTF	TGTGCCAGTAGTATTTGGGACAGAACTAACTATGGCTACACCTTC
TRBD2	TRBV20-1	NA	TRBJ2-3	CSASSAGGQYF	TGCAGTGCTAGTTCAGCGGGGGGGCAGTATTTT
TRBD2	TRBV27	NA	TRBJ2-3	CASSFFGAGVADTQYF	TGTGCCAGCAGTTTTTTCGGAGCGGGAGTAGCAGATACGCAGTATTTT
TRBD2	TRBV7-9	NA	TRBJ2-7	CASSLAASGSYEQYF	TGTGCCAGCAGCTTAGCGGCTAGCGGGAGCTACGAGCAGTACTTC
NA	TRBV11-1	few	TRBJ1-2	CASKPGFSNYGYTF	TGTGCCAGCAAACCAGGATTTTCTAACTATGGCTACACCTTC
NA	TRBV28	NA	TRBJ1-4	CASSFGPRRVANEKLFF	TGTGCCAGCAGTTTTGGCCCCCGAAGGGTAGCTAATGAAAAACTGTTTTTT
TRBD2	TRBV27	NA	TRBJ2-2	CASSPSGLAGGYGELFF	TGTGCCAGCAGTCCGTCGGGACTAGCGGGAGGGTACGGGGAGCTGTTTTTT
NA	TRBV9	NA	TRBJ1-2	CASSVGSGGAYGYTF	TGTGCCAGCAGCGTAGGGTCGGGGGGCGCCTATGGCTACACCTTC
TRBD2	TRBV2	NA	TRBJ2-3	CASSRSGTSPHF	TGTGCCAGCAGTAGATCCGGGACTAGCCCCCATTTT
NA	TRBV30	NA	TRBJ1-3	CAGDGPSGNTIYF	TGTGCCGGAGACGGTCCCTCTGGAAACACCATATATTTT
NA	TRBV11-2	NA	TRBJ2-7	CASSFGPTGYEQYF	TGTGCCAGCAGCTTCGGGCCGACGGGCTACGAGCAGTACTTC
NA	TRBV6-1	NA	TRBJ1-5	CASITGPYSNQPQHF	TGTGCCAGCATCACAGGCCCCTATAGCAATCAGCCCCAGCATTTT
NA	TRBV7-2	NA	TRBJ1-2	CASSLILANYGYTF	TGTGCCAGCAGCTTAATTTTAGCTAACTATGGCTACACCTTC
NA	TRBV19	few	TRBJ1-1	CASSMKGDTEAFF	TGTGCCAGTAGTATGAAGGGGGACACTGAAGCTTTCTTT
NA	TRBV11-2	NA	TRBJ1-1	CASSLVRSLRAEAFF	TGTGCCAGCAGCTTAGTTCGATCCCTCAGAGCTGAAGCTTTCTTT
TRBD1	TRBV5-4	NA	TRBJ2-7	CASSTLGTDLIYEQYF	TGTGCCAGCAGCACTTTAGGGACAGACTTAATCTACGAGCAGTACTTC
TRBD1	TRBV6-5	few	TRBJ1-5	CASRQRTGHQPQHF	TGTGCCAGCCGACAAAGGACAGGCCATCAGCCCCAGCATTTT
NA	TRBV19	few	TRBJ1-2	CASSTQPGGGYTF	TGTGCCAGTAGTACCCAACCGGGAGGGGGCTACACCTTC
NA	TRBV14	few	TRBJ2-7	CASSSALLSEQYF	TGTGCCAGCAGTTCCGCTCTCCTGTCCGAGCAGTACTTC
NA	TRBV19	NA	TRBJ1-3	CASSDTASSGNTIYF	TGTGCCAGTAGTGATACAGCTAGCTCTGGAAACACCATATATTTT
TRBD2	TRBV9	NA	TRBJ2-3	CASSGTSGGARDTQYF	TGTGCCAGCAGCGGGACTAGCGGGGGGGCCAGAGATACGCAGTATTTT